The 31 T cell receptor beta chains below come from one sample, sequenced in a study of shared clonotypes between healthy human individuals. Positive CCR7 selection of CD45RO-negative cells yielded the naive CD8 cells, and terminally differentiated effector memory CD45RA+ cells were excluded. Assay: immunoSEQ multiplex PCR; the TCRdb copy retains only in-frame clones and omits some. Here the sample spans roughly 850,000 clones, approximately 96% being singletons. Sequencing was carried out using naive CD8+ T cells sorted from blood. The receptors shown here come from a man aged 25-45 years in good health.

The V call is TRBV10-3, the J call TRBJ2-1; D gene unclear. Trimming removed 5 bases at V and 1 base at J, with 12 bases between. The CDR3 extends over 15 amino acids. Looked up from germline, CDR1 is ENHRY and CDR2 is SYGVKD. The CDR3 DNA sequence: TGTGCCATCAGTACCGAGTCCCTATCCTACAATGAGCAGTTCTTC. Protein: CAISTESLSYNEQFF.

The chain links TRBV5-1 to TRBJ2-1; TRBD2 matches at 10 bases. CDR3 size: 17 residues. Germline V lookup: CDR1 SGHRS, CDR2 YFSETQ. V shed 3 bases and J 4 bases; nucleotides not matched to a gene: 10. The CDR3 loop is CASSSDLAGATYNEQFF. CDR3 in DNA: TGCGCCAGCAGCTCAGACCTAGCGGGAGCGACTTACAATGAGCAGTTCTTC.

The CDR3 DNA reads as TGTGCCAGCAGCCTAGAAGGGACTAGCGGGAGCTCCTACAATGAGCAGTTCTTC. The encoded protein is CASSLEGTSGSSYNEQFF. This chain joins TRBV13 and TRBJ2-1; 14 nucleotides align to TRBD2. This CDR3 spans 18 amino acids. CDR1 and CDR2 from the germline V gene are PRHDT and FYEKMQ (reference sequence). With V trimmed by 5 bases and J by 0 bases, 6 bases remained unmatched.

This chain links TRBV13 with TRBJ1-1, with 9 nucleotides matching TRBD1. CDR1 and CDR2 (germline): PRHDT, FYEKMQ (reference sequence). The CDR3 is 15 residues long. V gave up 5 bases and J gave up 2 bases; unmatched junction bases: 6. The CDR3 reads CASSEPGQGNTEAFF. The CDR3 DNA follows: TGTGCCAGCAGCGAACCGGGACAGGGAAACACTGAAGCTTTCTTT.

This chain joins TRBV11-3 and TRBJ2-5; TRBD1 matches at 9 bases. J was trimmed by 3 bases and V by 4 bases; bases with no gene match: 3. From germline, CDR1 is SGHNT and CDR2 YENEEA. The CDR3 loop spans 14 amino acids. CDR3 nucleotide sequence: TGTGCCAGCAGCTCGAGGACAGGGGAAGAGACCCAGTACTTC. It encodes CASSSRTGEETQYF.

The V and J genes are TRBV10-3 and TRBJ1-1; maybe TRBD1 (6 bases). Trimming cost V 3 bases and J 5 bases, with 10 bases left between them. Germline CDR1 ENHRY, CDR2 SYGVKD. The CDR3 loop spans 13 amino acids. The CDR3 protein is CAISDPRGTEAFF. The CDR3 DNA reads TGTGCCATCAGTGACCCTAGGGGGACTGAAGCTTTCTTT.

The rearrangement joins TRBV7-9 to TRBJ2-1, with 9 bases fitting TRBD2. The trim removed 1 base at V and 8 bases at J, leaving 6 bases unmatched. From germline, CDR1 is SEHNR and CDR2 FQNEAQ (reference sequence). The CDR3 runs to 15 residues. CDR3 in DNA: TGTGCCAGCAGCTTAGTTCGCGGGAGGGCCCATGAGCAGTTCTTC. It specifies CASSLVRGRAHEQFF.

The CDR3: CASSQDLRGPNTEAFF. CDR3 nucleotide sequence: TGCGCCAGCAGCCAAGATCTGCGGGGCCCAAACACTGAAGCTTTCTTT. The V and J genes are TRBV4-3 and TRBJ1-1; D is possibly TRBD1 (5 bases). CDR1 and CDR2 from the germline V gene are LGHNA and YSLEER. Trimming removed 0 bases from V and 2 bases from J, with 13 bases in between. The CDR3 loop spans 16 amino acids.

This chain links TRBV28 with TRBJ2-7, with D possibly called TRBD1 or TRBD2 (5 bases each). Trimming took 7 bases from V and 5 from J, leaving 21 bases between them. Germline CDR1 reads MDHEN; CDR2 reads SYDVKM. This CDR3 is 15 amino acids long. CDR3 in amino acids: CASNQPEGLVDEQYF. The CDR3 coding sequence is TGTGCCAGCAACCAGCCCGAGGGGCTAGTGGACGAGCAGTACTTC.

Details on this clone: At one of its ends the junction is not consistent with the germline gene, which may arise from a read error. The genes are TRBV18 and TRBJ2-7; a possible D gene is TRBD2 (6 bases). In germline, CDR1 is KGHSH, CDR2 LQKENI. The CDR3 is 15 residues long. In nucleotides, the CDR3 is TGTGCCAGCCCACCACCCCCGGGAGCGAACTACGAGCAGTACTTC. Translation gives CASPPPPGANYEQYF.

This clone was seen only once. The rearrangement links TRBV7-2 to TRBJ2-1, with 11 positions matching TRBD2. The CDR3 covers 16 residues. V shed 2 bases and J 4 bases; nucleotides not matched to a gene: 4. Germline lookup yields CDR1 SGHTA and CDR2 FQGNSA. The CDR3: CASSLIIAGGYNEQFF. The DNA for the CDR3 is TGTGCCAGCAGCTTAATTATAGCGGGAGGGTACAATGAGCAGTTCTTC. The variable domain in full, with the rest retrieved from reference TRBV7-2 and TRBJ2-1, is GAGVSQSPSNKVTEKGKDVELRCDPISGHTALYWYRQSLGQGLEFLIYFQGNSAPDKSGLPSDRFSAERTGGSVSTLTIQRTQQEDSAVYLCASSLIIAGGYNEQFFGPGTRLTVL.

J is TRBJ2-7 and V is TRBV4-3, with unresolved D. This CDR3 is built from 15 residues. Germline V gene data show CDR1 as LGHNA and CDR2 as YSLEER. Deletions cut 4 bases from V and 0 bases from J, with 13 bases between. CDR3 region: CASSPRGATSYEQYF. In DNA form, the CDR3 reads TGCGCCAGCAGCCCCAGAGGCGCAACCTCCTACGAGCAGTACTTC.

The chain couples TRBV7-2 to TRBJ1-1; 11 bases are shared with TRBD1. V lost 4 bases, J lost 6 bases, and 4 bases stayed unmatched. The CDR3 has 14 residues. Per germline, CDR1 SGHTA and CDR2 FQGNSA. The CDR3 nucleotides read TGTGCCAGCAGCTACCGGACAGGGGGCTCTGAAGCTTTCTTT. Protein: CASSYRTGGSEAFF.

The chain has TRBV27 and TRBJ2-5, with 10 bases that match TRBD1. The germline gives CDR1 MNHEY, CDR2 SMNVEV (reference sequence). Germline trimming cut 6 bases from V and 5 bases from J; bases unmatched to any gene: 9. The CDR3 loop spans 15 amino acids. As DNA, the CDR3 is TGTGCCAGCAGGTCCCGGGACAGGGGCTGGGAGACCCAGTACTTC. This codes for CASRSRDRGWETQYF.

This clone was recorded once. This sequence joins TRBV27 and TRBJ2-3; tentatively, D is TRBD2 (6 bases). Germline V CDR1 and CDR2: MNHEY, SMNVEV (reference sequence). Between the trimmed V and J ends, which lost 5 bases and 5 bases, there was a span of 14 bases. The CDR3 is made up of 14 amino acids. DNA for the CDR3: TGTGCCAGCAGTCTCGGGACTTTACGAGATACGCAGTATTTT. Translated, it gives CASSLGTLRDTQYF.

The chain's CDR3 is CASSLVAETQYF. CDR3 nucleotides: TGTGCCAGCAGCTTAGTGGCGGAGACCCAGTACTTC. The rearrangement links TRBV11-1 to TRBJ2-5; D unclear. The CDR3 loop spans 12 amino acids. Germline assignment: CDR1 SGHAT and CDR2 FQDESV (reference sequence). V was cut by 1 base and J by 5 bases, with 5 bases left in between.

V is TRBV7-9 and J is TRBJ2-3; D perhaps matches TRBD2 (5 bases). Germline V CDR1 and CDR2: SEHNR, FQNEAQ (reference sequence). Trimming removed 5 bases from V and 1 base from J, with 13 bases in between. The CDR3 spans 15 residues. CDR3 DNA: TGTGCCAGCAGCCAACTGGGAGCGGGCACAGATACGCAGTATTTT. Its translation: CASSQLGAGTDTQYF. Full variable domain (remainder filled in from reference TRBV7-9 and TRBJ2-3): DTGVSQNPRHKITKRGQNVTFRCDPISEHNRLYWYRQTLGQGPEFLTYFQNEAQLEKSRLLSDRFSAERPKGSFSTLEIQRTEQGDSAMYLCASSQLGAGTDTQYFGPGTRLTVL.

V usage is TRBV27 and J usage is TRBJ2-1; D is uncertain. Trimming took off 8 bases at V and 3 bases at J, with 8 bases between the two ends. CDR1 is MNHEY and CDR2 is SMNVEV in the germline V gene (reference sequence). CDR3 length: 12 amino acids. The CDR3 nucleotides read TGTGCCAGCGGGCTTAACTACAATGAGCAGTTCTTC. Translation gives CASGLNYNEQFF.

The rearrangement uses TRBV5-1 and TRBJ2-1; maybe TRBD2 (6 bases). There are 13 residues in the CDR3. V dropped 0 bases and J dropped 8 bases, with 9 bases sitting between them. The germline V gene has CDR1 SGHRS and CDR2 YFSETQ. CDR3 bases: TGCGCCAGCAGCTTGGGGGGACTCGATGAGCAGTTCTTC. It encodes CASSLGGLDEQFF.

The chain links TRBV4-3 to TRBJ1-1; D remains unclear. CDR1 and CDR2 (germline): LGHNA, YSLEER. The CDR3 covers 11 residues. V was clipped by 3 bases and J by 10 bases, with 9 bases between them. The CDR3 protein is CASSHGLGAFF. CDR3 bases: TGCGCCAGCAGCCATGGACTCGGAGCTTTCTTT.

The rearrangement links TRBV7-9 to TRBJ2-1; 8 bases fit TRBD2. The CDR3 covers 17 residues. Germline CDR1 and CDR2: SEHNR and FQNEAQ (reference sequence). The J segment lost 2 bases and the V segment lost 5 bases, leaving 11 bases of the junction unmatched. CDR3 residues: CASSPPLFSGTYNEQFF. CDR3 nucleotide sequence: TGTGCCAGCAGCCCGCCCTTGTTTAGCGGGACCTACAATGAGCAGTTCTTC.

The rearrangement links TRBV5-6 to TRBJ2-7, with 11 bases aligning to TRBD2. This CDR3 contains 17 residues. Trimming cost V 5 bases and J 0 bases; bases outside gene matches: 10. Germline V CDR1 and CDR2: SGHDT, YYEEEE. Here the CDR3 reads CASREGTSGANSYEQYF. The DNA of the CDR3 is TGTGCCAGCAGGGAAGGGACTAGCGGAGCGAACTCCTACGAGCAGTACTTC.

Comments on this clone: Other nucleotide sequences in the sample specify the same CDR3. The chain uses TRBV29-1 and TRBJ2-1; 8 nucleotides agree with TRBD2. The CDR3 totals 14 residues. Germline CDR1 and CDR2: SQVTM and ANQGSEA. The trim removed 3 bases at V and 4 bases at J, leaving 5 bases unmatched. The CDR3 is CSVDLTGGYNEQFF. DNA for the CDR3: TGCAGCGTTGATTTGACGGGAGGGTACAATGAGCAGTTCTTC.

The chain has TRBV11-2 and TRBJ2-1; either TRBD1 or TRBD2 may supply D (5 bases each). The CDR3 has 16 amino acids. Germline lookup yields CDR1 SGHAT and CDR2 FQNNGV. With 1 base removed from V and 6 bases from J, the gap between germline ends came to 16 bases. The CDR3 loop is CASSLAQGVEGNEQFF. As DNA, the CDR3 is TGTGCCAGCAGCTTAGCGCAGGGAGTTGAAGGCAATGAGCAGTTCTTC. Complete variable domain (other parts from reference TRBV11-2 and TRBJ2-1): EAGVAQSPRYKIIEKRQSVAFWCNPISGHATLYWYQQILGQGPKLLIQFQNNGVVDDSQLPKDRFSAERLKGVDSTLKIQPAKLEDSAVYLCASSLAQGVEGNEQFFGPGTRLTVL.

The chain employs TRBV5-1 and TRBJ2-2; D may match TRBD1 or TRBD2 (5 bases each). The CDR3 sequence is 18 residues long. The germline V and J ends were trimmed by 0 bases and 0 bases, with 15 bases remaining between them. Germline assignment: CDR1 SGHRS and CDR2 YFSETQ. The CDR3 protein is CASSLGFTGPTNTGELFF. The CDR3 DNA is TGCGCCAGCAGCTTGGGGTTTACGGGACCGACGAACACCGGGGAGCTGTTTTTT.

J is TRBJ2-7 and V is TRBV7-9; either TRBD1 or TRBD2 may supply D (5 bases each). V lost 7 bases and J 4 bases, leaving 17 bases between the germline ends. The CDR3 has 14 residues. Germline V gene sequence: CDR1 SEHNR, CDR2 FQNEAQ (reference sequence). CDR3 DNA sequence: TGTGCCAGCACCCCCCAGGGCCAGCGGTACGAGCAGTACTTC. Residues: CASTPQGQRYEQYF.

This chain joins TRBV9 and TRBJ1-5; D ambiguous. Germline-derived CDR1 and CDR2 are SGDLS and YYNGEE. V lost 4 bases and J 6 bases, leaving 14 bases between the germline ends. The CDR3 has 14 amino acids. CDR3 amino acids: CASSQRGIGQPQHF. The DNA for the CDR3 is TGTGCCAGCAGCCAGCGGGGTATTGGTCAGCCCCAGCATTTT.

This chain connects TRBV19 to TRBJ2-2, with D hard to call. V shed 3 bases and J shed 0 bases, with 8 bases lying between them. This CDR3 spans 15 amino acids. Germline-derived CDR1 and CDR2 are LNHDA and SQIVND (reference sequence). In DNA form, the CDR3 reads TGTGCCAGTAGTATGCGGATACCGAACACCGGGGAGCTGTTTTTT. This codes for CASSMRIPNTGELFF.

A single count supports this clone. The chain couples TRBV30 to TRBJ2-4, with TRBD2 as a possible D gene (6 bases). The CDR3 totals 12 residues. The V end lost 2 bases, the J end lost 13 bases, and 15 bases lay between the germline ends. The V gene's germline CDR1 is GTSNPN and CDR2 SVGIG (reference sequence). CDR3 coding DNA: TGTGCCTGGAGTCTCTGGGCGGGGCCCCAGTACTTC. Translating it yields CAWSLWAGPQYF. Using reference TRBV30 and TRBJ2-4 for the parts outside the CDR3, the full variable domain is SQTIHQWPATLVQPVGSPLSLECTVEGTSNPNLYWYRQAAGRGLQLLFYSVGIGQISSEVPQNLSASRPQDRQFILSSKKLLLSDSGFYLCAWSLWAGPQYFGAGTRLSVL.

This CDR3 is CASTPRGATNEKLFF. CDR3 coding DNA: TGTGCCAGCACCCCTCGCGGTGCAACTAATGAAAAACTGTTTTTT. This chain connects TRBV7-9 to TRBJ1-4, with D hard to call. This CDR3 spans 15 amino acids. The V end was cut by 7 bases, the J end by 0 bases, with 12 bases between. The germline V gene has CDR1 SEHNR and CDR2 FQNEAQ (reference sequence).

This clone was seen once. The V and J genes are TRBV29-1 and TRBJ1-2; possible D gene TRBD1, 5 bases. V lost 4 bases and J 4 bases, leaving 13 bases between the germline ends. Germline assignment: CDR1 SQVTM and CDR2 ANQGSEA. This CDR3 comprises 13 residues. For the CDR3, the DNA is TGCAGCGTTGGTCCTGACAGATCCTATGGCTACACCTTC. Its translation: CSVGPDRSYGYTF.